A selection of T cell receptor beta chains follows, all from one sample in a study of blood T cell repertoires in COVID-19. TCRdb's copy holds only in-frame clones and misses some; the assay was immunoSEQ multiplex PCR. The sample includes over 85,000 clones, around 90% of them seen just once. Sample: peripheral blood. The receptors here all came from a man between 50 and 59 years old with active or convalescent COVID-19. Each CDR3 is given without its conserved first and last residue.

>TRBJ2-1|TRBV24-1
ATSDSGSAIYNEQF
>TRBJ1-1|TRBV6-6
ASINSQTGKAF
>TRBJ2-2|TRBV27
ASSSPGLGEPELF
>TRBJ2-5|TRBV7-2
ASSQNRETQY
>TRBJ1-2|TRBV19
ATTQQSPYGYT
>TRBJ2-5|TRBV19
ASSRIAGTETQY
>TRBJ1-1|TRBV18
ASSPNTGLQGPEAF
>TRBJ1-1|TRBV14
ASSPRQGGNTEAF
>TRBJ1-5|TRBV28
ASNERSGGQPQH
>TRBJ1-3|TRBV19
ASSIDDGSSGNTIY
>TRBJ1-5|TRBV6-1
ASSEHMRLREVQPQH
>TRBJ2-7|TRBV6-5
ASSYSRPGQGDEQY
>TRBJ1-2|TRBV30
AWSVWTGTWIYT
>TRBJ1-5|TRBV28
ASSLTVGGYQPQH
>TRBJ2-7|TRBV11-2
ASSLGSHSRRAYEQY
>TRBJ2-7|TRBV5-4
ASSLGGPFTYEQY
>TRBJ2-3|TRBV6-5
ASSYSQGRADTQY
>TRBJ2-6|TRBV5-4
ASSLGAFSGANVLT
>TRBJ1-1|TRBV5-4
ASLSGGARTEAF
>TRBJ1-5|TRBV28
ASTLGGSNQPQH
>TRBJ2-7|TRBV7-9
ATLRQGANEQY
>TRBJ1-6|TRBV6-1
ASSESTGYNSPLH
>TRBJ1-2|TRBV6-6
ASSYADSNYGYT
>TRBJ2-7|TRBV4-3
ASSQDHPKTSSSYEQY
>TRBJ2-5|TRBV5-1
ASSLASLAGGVETQY
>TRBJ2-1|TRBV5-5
ASSTDRVVFNEQF
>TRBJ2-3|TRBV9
ASSPSPSTDTQY
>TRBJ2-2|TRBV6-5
ASARVPGAGELF
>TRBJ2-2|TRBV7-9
ASSPKTGINTGELF
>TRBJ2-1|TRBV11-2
ASSWGGESSYNEQF
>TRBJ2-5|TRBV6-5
ASTTSGGREETQY
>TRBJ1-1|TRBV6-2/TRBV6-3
ASSYARLGGEAF
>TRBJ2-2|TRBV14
ASSQQMNTGELF
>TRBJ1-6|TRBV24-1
ATNRSSYNSPLH
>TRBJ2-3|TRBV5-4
ASSQRGGADTQY
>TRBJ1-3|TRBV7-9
ASSLEGISSGNTIY
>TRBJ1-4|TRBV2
ASGGRGTATNEKLF
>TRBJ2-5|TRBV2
ASSVGGGSEQETQY
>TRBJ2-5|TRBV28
ASSPRLVQGETQY
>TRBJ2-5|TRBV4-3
ASSQGLFGAQY
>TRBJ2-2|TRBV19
ASSIGGVPGELF
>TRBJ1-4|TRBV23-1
ASSRLMEGQGEKLF
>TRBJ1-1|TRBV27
ASSFRGPNTEAF
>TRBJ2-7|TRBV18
ASSEVRDRSSYEQY
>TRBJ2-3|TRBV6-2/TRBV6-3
ASTPTAGLTDTQY
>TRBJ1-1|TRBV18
ASSPAGNTEAF
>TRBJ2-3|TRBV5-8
ASSLDRSTDTQY
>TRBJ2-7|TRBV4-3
ASSRDNRGPYEQY
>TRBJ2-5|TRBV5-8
ASSLGTEPPETQY
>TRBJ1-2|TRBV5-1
ASSLTSGGDYGYT
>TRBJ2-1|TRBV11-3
ASSSRSLSTSGGSYNEQF
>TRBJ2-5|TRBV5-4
ASSLLARETQY
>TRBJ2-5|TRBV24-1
ATSEPGTGVQETQY
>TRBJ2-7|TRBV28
ASSPGTGWEQY